What follows are 14 T cell receptor beta chains derived from one specimen sequenced in a study of CD8+ T cells in alopecia areata. Investigators isolated RNA and reverse transcribed it into cDNA to act as the sequencing template. Sequenced by immunoSEQ multiplex PCR; TCRdb stores in-frame clones only, minus some. This table holds around 70,000 clones, 25% to 35% found once. Sample treatment: oral pan-JAK inhibitor, 5-10 mg twice daily. This specimen was CD8+ T cells sorted from blood, taken at week 4, from a patient treated with tofacitinib. These TCRs come from a human donor with alopecia areata.

The chain has TRBV27 and TRBJ2-7, with a weak D call TRBD1 (5 bases). V shed 6 bases and J shed 0 bases, with 18 bases lying between them. The germline V gene encodes CDR1 MNHEY and CDR2 SMNVEV (reference sequence). This CDR3 region has 16 residues. CDR3: CASSHSTAEYSYEQYF. The CDR3 DNA reads TGTGCCAGCAGCCACTCGACAGCAGAGTACTCCTACGAGCAGTACTTC.

The chain carries TRBV9 and TRBJ1-5; possible D gene TRBD1, 5 bases. The CDR3 consists of 14 residues. V was cut by 2 bases and J by 3 bases, with 9 bases left in between. Germline CDR1 reads SGDLS; CDR2 reads YYNGEE. This CDR3 reads CASSVGGANQPQHF. For the CDR3, the DNA is TGTGCCAGCAGCGTGGGGGGAGCCAATCAGCCCCAGCATTTT.

The chain couples TRBV4-1 to TRBJ2-4; 11 nucleotides line up with TRBD1. Germline V gives CDR1 MGHRA, CDR2 YSYEKL. V trimming: 3 bases; J trimming: 8 bases; junction bases outside the gene matches: 0. The length of the CDR3 is 13 residues. The CDR3 region is CASSQGQGDIQYF. The CDR3 DNA follows: TGCGCCAGCAGCCAGGGACAGGGGGACATTCAGTACTTC.

CDR3 bases: TGTGCCTCGGGGAAGCCCTACGAGCAGTACTTC. It specifies CASGKPYEQYF. The V call is TRBV6-6, the J call TRBJ2-7; a weak D match, TRBD2 (5 bases). The V gene's germline CDR1 is MNHNY and CDR2 SVGAGI (reference sequence). The CDR3 covers 11 residues. V shed 11 bases and J shed 2 bases, with 10 bases lying between them.

V is TRBV29-1 and J is TRBJ2-7; 7 nucleotides agree with TRBD2. Germline loops: CDR1 SQVTM, CDR2 ANQGSEA. The CDR3 covers 12 residues. V lost 3 bases, J lost 3 bases, and 2 bases stayed unmatched. Written as DNA, the CDR3 is TGCAGCGTTGAGGGAGGGCTCTACGAGCAGTACTTC. This codes for CSVEGGLYEQYF.

The CDR3 region has the DNA TGTGCCAGCAGCCAGGACAGGTTGGGGTCTGGGGATGAGCAGTTCTTC. It specifies CASSQDRLGSGDEQFF. This rearrangement joins TRBV4-2 to TRBJ2-1; the match to TRBD1 covers 7 bases. The germline CDR1 and CDR2 sequences are LGHNA and YNFKEQ. This CDR3 has 16 residues. V lost 3 bases, J lost 8 bases, and 13 bases stayed unmatched.

This chain uses TRBV27 with TRBJ1-2; D is unclear. Germline-derived CDR1 and CDR2 are MNHEY and SMNVEV (reference sequence). There are 14 residues in the CDR3. Trimming left V 7 bases short and J 2 bases short, with 14 bases between. The CDR3 nucleotides are TGTGCCAGCACCCAAACCGGGCAGAACTATGGCTACACCTTC. Protein: CASTQTGQNYGYTF.

The CDR3 spells CASSSHLGQGIYGYTF. CDR3 DNA sequence: TGTGCCAGCAGCTCTCACCTTGGACAGGGAATTTATGGCTACACCTTC. The chain joins TRBV9 to TRBJ1-2; 8 bases match TRBD1. V lost 4 bases to trimming and J lost 5 bases; unmatched junction nucleotides: 13. Germline V CDR1 and CDR2: SGDLS, YYNGEE. The CDR3 has 16 residues.

This clone was seen only a few times. The chain employs TRBV29-1 and TRBJ2-1; 15 bases are shared with TRBD2. CDR3 length equals 20 residues. V lost 0 bases to trimming and J lost 7 bases; unmatched junction nucleotides: 16. Germline loops: CDR1 SQVTM, CDR2 ANQGSEA. The chain's CDR3 is CSVEEGGLAGGPSSRNEQFF. The CDR3 bases are TGCAGCGTTGAAGAAGGTGGACTAGCGGGAGGGCCGTCGAGTAGGAATGAGCAGTTCTTC.

The chain combines TRBV7-2 with TRBJ1-2; tentatively, D is TRBD1 (5 bases). This CDR3 has 14 residues. The germline V and J ends were trimmed by 1 base and 3 bases, with 9 bases remaining between them. The V gene's germline CDR1 is SGHTA and CDR2 FQGNSA. CDR3 sequence reads: CASSLETAYYGYTF. The CDR3 DNA reads as TGTGCCAGCAGCTTAGAGACAGCCTACTATGGCTACACCTTC.

This CDR3 is CSVEGGRLGDTQYF. For the CDR3, the DNA is TGCAGCGTTGAAGGTGGGCGTCTAGGAGATACGCAGTATTTT. The V call is TRBV29-1, the J call TRBJ2-3; D gene uncertain. Trimming stripped 1 base from V and 5 bases from J, with 13 bases between. Germline assignment: CDR1 SQVTM and CDR2 ANQGSEA. The CDR3 loop spans 14 amino acids.

This clone was detected a few times. The rearrangement links TRBV19 to TRBJ1-5; no clear D gene. The V and J ends lost 6 bases and 0 bases respectively, with 9 bases between them. CDR1 is LNHDA and CDR2 is SQIVND in the germline V gene (reference sequence). The CDR3 length is 14 residues. This chain's CDR3 is CASRTAHSNQPQHF. The CDR3 DNA is TGTGCCAGTAGGACGGCTCATAGCAATCAGCCCCAGCATTTT.

This chain links TRBV30 with TRBJ1-2; 8 positions match TRBD1. V trimming: 5 bases; J trimming: 5 bases; junction bases outside the gene matches: 7. Germline CDR1 reads GTSNPN; CDR2 reads SVGIG (reference sequence). The CDR3 spans 13 residues. CDR3 sequence reads: CAWFTGGIYGYTF. CDR3 nucleotides: TGTGCCTGGTTTACAGGGGGGATATATGGCTACACCTTC.

This rearrangement joins TRBV5-4 to TRBJ2-7; 7 nucleotides match TRBD1. The CDR3 is 14 residues long. CDR1 and CDR2 (germline): SGHNT, YYREEE (reference sequence). Trimming at V came to 4 bases and at J to 4 bases, leaving 8 bases not matched to a gene. The CDR3 is CASSGRDRAYEQYF. In DNA, the CDR3 is TGTGCCAGCAGCGGCCGGGACAGAGCATACGAGCAGTACTTC. The full variable domain, in which reference TRBV5-4 and TRBJ2-7 provide the parts outside the CDR3, is ETGVTQSPTHLIKTRGQQVTLRCSSQSGHNTVSWYQQALGQGPQFIFQYYREEENGRGNFPPRFSGLQFPNYSSELNVNALELDDSALYLCASSGRDRAYEQYFGPGTRLTVT.